These 28 T cell receptor beta chains share one sample of origin, sequenced in a study of PD-L1 blockade in urothelial cancer. Clones were read by immunoSEQ multiplex PCR, and TCRdb kept only the in-frame ones, dropping some. The sample includes roughly 40,000 clones, roughly nine tenths of them seen just once. Time point reported: peripheral blood 6 weeks after treatment start. This sample comprised PBMCs, obtained around atezolizumab (anti-PD-L1) treatment. The receptors were gathered from a man in his sixties or seventies with urothelial cancer.

The V call is TRBV15, the J call TRBJ2-5; D uncertain. This CDR3 region has 14 residues. Trimming removed 0 bases from V and 0 bases from J, with 5 bases in between. The germline V gene encodes CDR1 LNHNV and CDR2 YYDKDF (reference sequence). The CDR3 nucleotides are TGTGCCACCAGCAGAGAACAGTACCAAGAGACCCAGTACTTC. Encoded protein: CATSREQYQETQYF.

J is TRBJ1-2 and V is TRBV25-1; tentative D call: TRBD1 (5 bases). Germline assignment: CDR1 MGHDK and CDR2 SYGVNS. The CDR3 is made up of 14 amino acids. V shed 3 bases and J shed 4 bases, with 12 bases lying between them. CDR3 coding DNA: TGTGCCAGCAGTGATGCGGGGCAGACCTATGGCTACACCTTC. Its protein is CASSDAGQTYGYTF.

The V gene is TRBV28, the J gene TRBJ2-7; TRBD1 agrees at 9 bases. This CDR3 spans 14 amino acids. Losses at the gene ends were 2 bases for V and 5 bases for J; bases not matched to a gene: 4. Looked up from germline, CDR1 is MDHEN and CDR2 is SYDVKM. The CDR3 sequence is CASSLRGQGNEQYF. CDR3 DNA: TGTGCCAGCAGTTTACGGGGACAGGGTAACGAGCAGTACTTC.

V and J are TRBV6-5 and TRBJ1-5; D possibly corresponds to TRBD1 (5 bases). The germline gives CDR1 MNHEY, CDR2 SVGAGI. V gave up 4 bases and J gave up 0 bases, with 10 bases separating them. The CDR3 sequence is 15 residues long. The CDR3 nucleotides read TGTGCCAGCAGTTTGACAGTAAATAGCAATCAGCCCCAGCATTTT. This gives the protein CASSLTVNSNQPQHF.

The chain combines TRBV7-2 with TRBJ1-4; 7 bases match TRBD1. From germline, CDR1 is SGHTA and CDR2 FQGNSA. After removal of 5 bases from V and 0 bases from J, the junction contained 3 bases not matched to a gene. This CDR3 has 15 amino acids. DNA for the CDR3: TGTGCCAGCAGCCCAGGGACAGCAACTAATGAAAAACTGTTTTTT. Protein product: CASSPGTATNEKLFF.

This chain connects TRBV7-9 to TRBJ2-2, with a weak D call TRBD1 (5 bases). Germline loops: CDR1 SEHNR, CDR2 FQNEAQ (reference sequence). The germline V and J ends were trimmed by 3 bases and 5 bases, with 7 bases remaining between them. CDR3 size: 13 residues. In nucleotides, the CDR3 is TGTGCCAGCAGCTTTCAGGGTACCGGGGAGCTGTTTTTT. Protein product: CASSFQGTGELFF.

This rearrangement joins TRBV6-1 to TRBJ2-1, with a tentative D call TRBD2 (5 bases). The V end lost 7 bases, the J end lost 1 base, and 11 bases lay between the germline ends. The CDR3 sequence is 14 residues long. The germline V gene encodes CDR1 MNHNS and CDR2 SASEGT. The CDR3 reads CASKDGDSYNEQFF. The CDR3 nucleotides are TGTGCCAGCAAGGACGGGGATTCCTACAATGAGCAGTTCTTC.

The chain employs TRBV5-8 and TRBJ1-4; perhaps TRBD1 as D (5 bases). V shed 3 bases and J shed 7 bases, with 13 bases lying between them. Germline CDR1 reads SGHTS; CDR2 reads YDEGEE. CDR3 length: 14 amino acids. The CDR3 spells CASSWGGTGEKLFF. CDR3 DNA: TGTGCCAGCAGCTGGGGCGGTACGGGTGAAAAACTGTTTTTT.

The chain is built from TRBV19 and TRBJ2-1; D is perhaps TRBD1 (6 bases). CDR3 length: 15 amino acids. Germline CDR1 LNHDA, CDR2 SQIVND (reference sequence). V lost 5 bases, J lost 4 bases, and 15 bases lay in between. DNA for the CDR3: TGTGCCAGTAGTCAAACCCCAGGGGCGTACAATGAGCAGTTCTTC. Protein product: CASSQTPGAYNEQFF.

The rearrangement joins TRBV5-1 to TRBJ2-2; 7 bases fit TRBD2. The CDR3 sequence is 15 residues long. With 7 bases clipped from V and 5 bases from J, the junction kept 11 bases outside the gene matches. Germline V gene sequence: CDR1 SGHRS, CDR2 YFSETQ. In DNA, the CDR3 is TGCGCCAGCCGAGAGGCGGGAGTCCGTACCGGGGAGCTGTTTTTT. It yields the protein CASREAGVRTGELFF.

The chain uses TRBV11-2 and TRBJ1-3; the D is unclear. V gave up 1 base and J gave up 0 bases, with 4 bases separating them. Germline CDR1 and CDR2: SGHAT and FQNNGV. CDR3 length: 14 residues. The CDR3 DNA reads TGTGCCAGCAGCTTAGCATTCTCTGGAAACACCATATATTTT. Translation: CASSLAFSGNTIYF.

The chain carries TRBV10-2 and TRBJ1-1, with a weak D call TRBD1 (5 bases). The CDR3 is made up of 15 amino acids. From germline, CDR1 is WSHSY and CDR2 SAAADI. Trimming shortened V by 3 bases and J by 3 bases, and 14 bases separated the two germline ends. CDR3 in amino acids: CASSDGSKGYTEAFF. CDR3 DNA sequence: TGCGCCAGCAGTGACGGCTCGAAGGGGTACACTGAAGCTTTCTTT.

The CDR3: CASSLENRGKPEAFF. DNA of the CDR3: TGTGCCAGCAGCCTGGAGAACAGGGGGAAGCCTGAAGCTTTCTTT. The chain links TRBV11-2 to TRBJ1-1, with 8 bases fitting TRBD1. CDR3 length: 15 amino acids. Germline assignment: CDR1 SGHAT and CDR2 FQNNGV. The V and J ends lost 5 bases and 6 bases, in that order; junction bases with no gene match: 11.

The chain combines TRBV9 with TRBJ2-1; 7 bases map to TRBD1. The CDR3 extends over 15 amino acids. In germline, CDR1 is SGDLS, CDR2 YYNGEE. V trimming: 4 bases; J trimming: 4 bases; junction bases outside the gene matches: 8. The CDR3 DNA sequence: TGTGCCAGCAGCCCCTGGACAGGAATTTACAATGAGCAGTTCTTC. As protein: CASSPWTGIYNEQFF.

The gene calls are TRBV5-1 and TRBJ2-1; TRBD2 matches 13 bases. V was clipped by 1 base and J by 0 bases; unmatched bases: 7. The CDR3 length is 19 residues. Germline CDR1 reads SGHRS; CDR2 reads YFSETQ. Here the CDR3 DNA reads TGCGCCAGCAGCTTGTCCCCGGGACTAGCGGGAAGCTCCTACAATGAGCAGTTCTTC. Protein product: CASSLSPGLAGSSYNEQFF.

This sequence joins TRBV27 and TRBJ2-1, with D unresolved. The CDR3 spans 15 residues. Germline V CDR1 and CDR2: MNHEY, SMNVEV (reference sequence). V lost 1 base to trimming and J lost 2 bases, with 9 bases between them. For the CDR3, the DNA is TGTGCCAGCAGTTTATTCGGGTTCCCCTACAATGAGCAGTTCTTC. Translation gives CASSLFGFPYNEQFF.

The rearrangement joins TRBV10-1 to TRBJ2-7; TRBD1 aligns across 8 bases. The germline V gene has CDR1 WNHNN and CDR2 SYGVQD (reference sequence). V lost 7 bases to trimming and J lost 0 bases; unmatched junction nucleotides: 11. The CDR3 is 16 amino acids. In DNA, the CDR3 is TGCGCCAGCATAACCTTTGGACAGGGTAGCTCCTACGAGCAGTACTTC. It is translated as CASITFGQGSSYEQYF.

This rearrangement joins TRBV7-2 to TRBJ1-5, with 9 bases identical to TRBD1. The CDR3 totals 14 residues. With V trimmed by 5 bases and J by 2 bases, 1 base remained unmatched. Looked up from germline, CDR1 is SGHTA and CDR2 is FQGNSA. CDR3 sequence: CASSRTGGNQPQHF. As DNA, the CDR3 is TGTGCCAGCAGCAGGACAGGGGGCAATCAGCCCCAGCATTTT.

The V call is TRBV10-3, the J call TRBJ2-7; maybe TRBD2 (6 bases). V shed 6 bases and J shed 0 bases, with 9 bases lying between them. The CDR3 extends over 13 amino acids. The germline CDR1 and CDR2 sequences are ENHRY and SYGVKD. The CDR3 nucleotides are TGTGCCATCAGCCGGGACTCCTCCTACGAGCAGTACTTC. This codes for CAISRDSSYEQYF.

The chain has TRBV10-3 and TRBJ2-7; D is uncertain. Germline V lookup: CDR1 ENHRY, CDR2 SYGVKD. The CDR3 is made up of 13 amino acids. The V gene lost 3 bases and the J gene lost 6 bases, with 12 bases spanning the gap. The CDR3 here is CAISDTIGGEQYF. The CDR3 DNA reads as TGTGCCATCAGTGACACTATCGGCGGCGAGCAGTACTTC.

The rearrangement uses TRBV12-5 and TRBJ2-4; the D gene is possibly TRBD1 (6 bases). Per germline, CDR1 LGHNT and CDR2 FRNRAP. This CDR3 has 14 residues. Deletions cut 4 bases from V and 5 bases from J, with 12 bases between. CDR3 DNA sequence: TGTGCTAGTGGTTACAGGGACCTTCAAAACATTCAGTACTTC. It is translated as CASGYRDLQNIQYF.

The sample holds one count of this clone. V gene TRBV2 combines with J gene TRBJ1-1, with 8 bases fitting TRBD1. This CDR3 comprises 13 residues. Germline loops: CDR1 SNHLY, CDR2 FYNNEI. V lost 10 bases to trimming and J lost 4 bases; unmatched junction nucleotides: 8. CDR3 loop: CAIRNQGATEAFF. Here the CDR3 DNA reads TGTGCCATCCGAAACCAGGGGGCCACTGAAGCTTTCTTT.

This rearrangement joins TRBV6-5 to TRBJ2-1; D is ambiguous. Germline-derived CDR1 and CDR2 are MNHEY and SVGAGI. Trimming stripped 0 bases from V and 3 bases from J, with 9 bases between. The CDR3 extends over 15 amino acids. CDR3 coding DNA: TGTGCCAGCAGTTACTCGACCGCAGGCTACAATGAGCAGTTCTTC. Amino acids: CASSYSTAGYNEQFF.

V usage is TRBV28 and J usage is TRBJ1-1; weak D call: TRBD1 (5 bases). This CDR3 has 12 residues. The V and J ends lost 5 bases and 7 bases respectively, with 11 bases between them. Germline CDR1 is MDHEN and CDR2 is SYDVKM. The CDR3 sequence is CASSSVDSEAFF. CDR3 nucleotides: TGTGCCAGCAGTAGCGTCGACAGTGAAGCTTTCTTT.

This chain joins TRBV29-1 and TRBJ2-1; D is undetermined. Trimming removed 3 bases at V and 1 base at J, with 10 bases between. In germline, CDR1 is SQVTM, CDR2 ANQGSEA. This CDR3 comprises 14 residues. In DNA, the CDR3 is TGCAGCGTTGATATTACCCAGTCCTACAATGAGCAGTTCTTC. Its protein is CSVDITQSYNEQFF.

The CDR3 spells CASSLAGTLGRDEQFF. DNA for the CDR3: TGTGCCAGCAGTTTAGCGGGAACGCTTGGGAGGGATGAGCAGTTCTTC. The gene calls are TRBV28 and TRBJ2-1; 7 bases are a match to TRBD2. Losses at the gene ends were 2 bases for V and 8 bases for J; bases not matched to a gene: 12. Per germline, CDR1 MDHEN and CDR2 SYDVKM. The CDR3 length is 16 residues.

CDR3 loop: CASPLRSYNEQFF. The CDR3 coding sequence is TGCGCCAGCCCCCTGCGCTCCTACAATGAGCAGTTCTTC. J is TRBJ2-1 and V is TRBV10-2; D not certain. The CDR3 has 13 amino acids. The germline CDR1 and CDR2 sequences are WSHSY and SAAADI. V was shortened by 8 bases and J by 0 bases, with 8 bases between the two germline ends.

This clone was observed a single time. The V gene is TRBV7-6, the J gene TRBJ2-3; 7 nucleotides align to TRBD2. The CDR3 covers 15 residues. V shed 5 bases and J 0 bases; nucleotides not matched to a gene: 5. CDR1 and CDR2 (germline): SGHVS, FNYEAQ. The CDR3 nucleotides read TGTGCCAGCAGCCCCCACGGGGGGAGCACAGATACGCAGTATTTT. This gives the protein CASSPHGGSTDTQYF. Full variable domain (remainder filled in from reference TRBV7-6 and TRBJ2-3): GAGVSQSPRYKVTKRGQDVALRCDPISGHVSLYWYRQALGQGPEFLTYFNYEAQQDKSGLPNDRFSAERPEGSISTLTIQRTEQRDSAMYRCASSPHGGSTDTQYFGPGTRLTVL.